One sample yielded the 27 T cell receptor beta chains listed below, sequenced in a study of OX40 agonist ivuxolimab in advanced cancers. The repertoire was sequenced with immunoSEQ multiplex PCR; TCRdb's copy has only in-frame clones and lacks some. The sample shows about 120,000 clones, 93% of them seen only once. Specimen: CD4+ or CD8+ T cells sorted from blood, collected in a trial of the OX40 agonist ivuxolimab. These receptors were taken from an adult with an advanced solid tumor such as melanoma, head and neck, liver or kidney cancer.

CDR3 loop: CASSLLGATTEAFF. The CDR3 DNA reads TGTGCCAGCAGTTTATTGGGGGCGACCACTGAAGCTTTCTTT. The chain employs TRBV28 and TRBJ1-1, with TRBD1 as a possible D gene (6 bases). The V and J ends lost 1 base and 4 bases respectively, with 10 bases between them. Germline V CDR1 and CDR2: MDHEN, SYDVKM. The CDR3 runs 14 residues.

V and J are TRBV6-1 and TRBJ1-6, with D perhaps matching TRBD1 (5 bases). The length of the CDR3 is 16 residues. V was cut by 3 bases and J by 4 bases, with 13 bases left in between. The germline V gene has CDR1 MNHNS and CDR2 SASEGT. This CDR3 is CASSDLPGTYNSPLHF. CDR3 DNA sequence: TGTGCCAGCAGTGATCTTCCCGGGACTTATAATTCACCCCTCCACTTT.

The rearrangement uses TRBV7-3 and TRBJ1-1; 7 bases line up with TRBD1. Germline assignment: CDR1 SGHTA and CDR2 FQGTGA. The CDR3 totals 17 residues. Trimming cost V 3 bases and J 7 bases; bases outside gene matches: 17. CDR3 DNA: TGTGCCAGCAGCTTCACTCGGGACAGCAATCGGCGTGGTGAAGCTTTCTTT. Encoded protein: CASSFTRDSNRRGEAFF. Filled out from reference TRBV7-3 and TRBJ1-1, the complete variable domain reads GAGVSQTPSNKVTEKGKYVELRCDPISGHTALYWYRQSLGQGPEFLIYFQGTGAADDSGLPNDRFFAVRPEGSVSTLKIQRTERGDSAVYLCASSFTRDSNRRGEAFFGQGTRLTVV.

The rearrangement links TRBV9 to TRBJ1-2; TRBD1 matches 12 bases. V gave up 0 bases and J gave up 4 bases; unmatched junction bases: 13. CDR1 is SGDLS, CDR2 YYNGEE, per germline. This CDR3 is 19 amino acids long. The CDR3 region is CASSVEPTPAGQGAYGYTF. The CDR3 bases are TGTGCCAGCAGCGTAGAGCCCACGCCGGCGGGACAGGGGGCCTATGGCTACACCTTC.

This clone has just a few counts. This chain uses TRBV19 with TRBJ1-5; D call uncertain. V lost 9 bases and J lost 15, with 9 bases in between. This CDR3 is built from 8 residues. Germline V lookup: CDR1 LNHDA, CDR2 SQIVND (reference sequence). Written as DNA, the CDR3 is TGTGCCAGCCCGACGAGGCATTTT. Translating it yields CASPTRHF.

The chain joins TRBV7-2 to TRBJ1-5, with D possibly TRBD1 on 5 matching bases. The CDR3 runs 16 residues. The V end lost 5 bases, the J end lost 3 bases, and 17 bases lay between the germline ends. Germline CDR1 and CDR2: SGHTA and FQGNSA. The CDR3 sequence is CASSPPLGVSNQPQHF. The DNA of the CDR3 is TGTGCCAGCAGCCCCCCCTTAGGGGTCTCCAATCAGCCCCAGCATTTT.

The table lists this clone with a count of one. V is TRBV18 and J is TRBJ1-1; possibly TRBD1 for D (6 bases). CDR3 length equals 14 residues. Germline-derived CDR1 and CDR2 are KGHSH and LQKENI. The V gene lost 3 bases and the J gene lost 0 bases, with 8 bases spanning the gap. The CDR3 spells CASSPRQVNTEAFF. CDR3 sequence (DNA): TGTGCCAGCTCACCCCGACAGGTGAACACTGAAGCTTTCTTT.

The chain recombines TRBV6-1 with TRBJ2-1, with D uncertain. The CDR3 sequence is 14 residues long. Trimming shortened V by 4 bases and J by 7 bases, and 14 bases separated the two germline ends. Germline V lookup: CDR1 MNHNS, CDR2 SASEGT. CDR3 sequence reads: CASSVLSIRNEQFF. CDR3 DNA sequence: TGTGCCAGCAGTGTGCTATCCATAAGGAATGAGCAGTTCTTC.

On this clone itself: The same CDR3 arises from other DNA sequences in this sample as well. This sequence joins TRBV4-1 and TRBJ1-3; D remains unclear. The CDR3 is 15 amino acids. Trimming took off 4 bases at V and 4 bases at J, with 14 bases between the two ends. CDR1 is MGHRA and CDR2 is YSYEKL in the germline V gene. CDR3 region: CASSLELRLGNTIYF. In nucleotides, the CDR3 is TGCGCCAGCAGCCTAGAACTGCGTCTGGGAAACACCATATATTTT.

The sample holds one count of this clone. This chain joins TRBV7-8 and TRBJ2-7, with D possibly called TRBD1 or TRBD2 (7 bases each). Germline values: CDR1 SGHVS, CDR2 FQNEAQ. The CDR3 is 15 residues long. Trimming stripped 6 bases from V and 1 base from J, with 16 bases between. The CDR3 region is CASRQGTTLSYEQYF. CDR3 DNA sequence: TGTGCCAGCAGACAGGGGACTACGCTGTCCTACGAGCAGTACTTC.

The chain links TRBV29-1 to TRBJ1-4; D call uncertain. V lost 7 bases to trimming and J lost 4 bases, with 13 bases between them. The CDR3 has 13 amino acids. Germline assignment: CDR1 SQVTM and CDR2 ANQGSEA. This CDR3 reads CSGLDPSNEKLFF. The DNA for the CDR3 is TGCAGCGGGCTAGACCCAAGTAATGAAAAACTGTTTTTT.

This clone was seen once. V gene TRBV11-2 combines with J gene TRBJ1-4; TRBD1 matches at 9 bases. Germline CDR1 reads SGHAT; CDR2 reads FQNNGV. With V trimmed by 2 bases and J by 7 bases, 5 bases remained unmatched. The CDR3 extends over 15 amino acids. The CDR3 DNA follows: TGTGCCAGCAGCTTAAACAGGGGGCCCGCTGAAAAACTGTTTTTT. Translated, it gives CASSLNRGPAEKLFF.

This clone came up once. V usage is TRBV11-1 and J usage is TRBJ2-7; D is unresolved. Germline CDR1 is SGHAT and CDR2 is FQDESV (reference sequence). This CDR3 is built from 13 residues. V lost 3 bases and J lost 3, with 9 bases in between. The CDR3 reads CASSFGSGYEQYF. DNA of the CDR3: TGTGCCAGCAGCTTTGGTTCGGGCTACGAGCAGTACTTC.

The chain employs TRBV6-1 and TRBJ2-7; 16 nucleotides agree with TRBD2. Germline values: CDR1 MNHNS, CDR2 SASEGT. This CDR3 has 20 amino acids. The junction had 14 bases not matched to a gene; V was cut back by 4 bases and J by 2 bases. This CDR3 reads CASSGTGTSGRALLTYEQYF. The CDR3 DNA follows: TGTGCCAGCAGTGGGACCGGGACTAGCGGGAGGGCCTTGTTGACCTACGAGCAGTACTTC.

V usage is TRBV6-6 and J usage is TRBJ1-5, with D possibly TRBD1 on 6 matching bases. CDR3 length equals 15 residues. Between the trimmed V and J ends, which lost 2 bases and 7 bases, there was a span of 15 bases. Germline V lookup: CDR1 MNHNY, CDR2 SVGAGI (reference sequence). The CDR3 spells CASSYPTGTYQPQHF. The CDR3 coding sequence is TGTGCCAGCAGTTACCCCACCGGGACATACCAGCCCCAGCATTTT.

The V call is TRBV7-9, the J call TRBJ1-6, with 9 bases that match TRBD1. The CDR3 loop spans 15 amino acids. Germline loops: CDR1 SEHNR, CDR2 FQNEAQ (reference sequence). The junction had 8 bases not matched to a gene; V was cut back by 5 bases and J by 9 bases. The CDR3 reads CASSEGTGRGSPLHF. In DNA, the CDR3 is TGTGCCAGCAGCGAAGGGACAGGGAGGGGTTCACCCCTCCACTTT. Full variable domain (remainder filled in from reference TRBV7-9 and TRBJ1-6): DTGVSQNPRHKITKRGQNVTFRCDPISEHNRLYWYRQTLGQGPEFLTYFQNEAQLEKSRLLSDRFSAERPKGSFSTLEIQRTEQGDSAMYLCASSEGTGRGSPLHFGNGTRLTVT.

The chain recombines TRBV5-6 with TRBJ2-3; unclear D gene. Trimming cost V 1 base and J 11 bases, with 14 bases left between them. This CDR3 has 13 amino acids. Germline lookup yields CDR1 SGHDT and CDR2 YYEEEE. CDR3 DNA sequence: TGTGCCAGCAGCTTGTCTGCTCCGGGTGTGCAGTATTTT. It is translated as CASSLSAPGVQYF. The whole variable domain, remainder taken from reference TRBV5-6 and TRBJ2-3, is DAGVTQSPTHLIKTRGQQVTLRCSPKSGHDTVSWYQQALGQGPQFIFQYYEEEERQRGNFPDRFSGHQFPNYSSELNVNALLLGDSALYLCASSLSAPGVQYFGPGTRLTVL.

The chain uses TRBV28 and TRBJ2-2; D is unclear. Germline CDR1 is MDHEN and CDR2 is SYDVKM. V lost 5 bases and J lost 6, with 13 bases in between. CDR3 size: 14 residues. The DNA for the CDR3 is TGTGCCAGCAGTCATCCCATAGGGTCCGGGGAGCTGTTTTTT. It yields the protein CASSHPIGSGELFF.

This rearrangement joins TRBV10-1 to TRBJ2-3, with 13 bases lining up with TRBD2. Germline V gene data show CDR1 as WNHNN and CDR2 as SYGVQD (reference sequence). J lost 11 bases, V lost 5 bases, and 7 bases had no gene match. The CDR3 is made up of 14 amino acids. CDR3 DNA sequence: TGCGCCAGCAGTTCACTAGCGGGGGGGCCGGGGCAGTATTTT. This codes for CASSSLAGGPGQYF.

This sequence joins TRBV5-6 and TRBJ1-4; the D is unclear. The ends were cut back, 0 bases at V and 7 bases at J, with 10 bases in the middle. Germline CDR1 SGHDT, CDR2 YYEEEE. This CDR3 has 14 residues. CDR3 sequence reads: CASSLGTMIEKLFF. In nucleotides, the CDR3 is TGTGCCAGCAGCTTGGGGACCATGATTGAAAAACTGTTTTTT.

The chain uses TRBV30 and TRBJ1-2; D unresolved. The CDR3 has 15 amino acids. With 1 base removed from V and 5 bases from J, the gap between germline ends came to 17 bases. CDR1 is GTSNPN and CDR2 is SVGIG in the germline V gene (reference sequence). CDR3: CAWSDVTPETYGYTF. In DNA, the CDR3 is TGTGCCTGGAGTGACGTGACCCCAGAGACATATGGCTACACCTTC.

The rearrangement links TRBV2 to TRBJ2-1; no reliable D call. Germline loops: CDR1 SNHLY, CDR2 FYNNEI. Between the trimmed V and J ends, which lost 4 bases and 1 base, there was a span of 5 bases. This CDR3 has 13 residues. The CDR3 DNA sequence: TGTGCCAGCAGTGCGATATCCTACAATGAGCAGTTCTTC. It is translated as CASSAISYNEQFF.

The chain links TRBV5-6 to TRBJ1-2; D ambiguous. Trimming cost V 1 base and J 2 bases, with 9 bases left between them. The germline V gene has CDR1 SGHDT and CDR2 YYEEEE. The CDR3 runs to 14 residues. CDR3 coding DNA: TGTGCCAGCAGCTTGATAGGTGGGAACTATGGCTACACCTTC. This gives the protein CASSLIGGNYGYTF.

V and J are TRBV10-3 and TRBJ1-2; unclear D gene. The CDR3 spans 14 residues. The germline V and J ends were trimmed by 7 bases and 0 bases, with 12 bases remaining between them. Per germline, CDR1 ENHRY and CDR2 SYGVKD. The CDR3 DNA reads TGTGCCATCAACCTCAGGCAAGCTAACTATGGCTACACCTTC. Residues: CAINLRQANYGYTF.

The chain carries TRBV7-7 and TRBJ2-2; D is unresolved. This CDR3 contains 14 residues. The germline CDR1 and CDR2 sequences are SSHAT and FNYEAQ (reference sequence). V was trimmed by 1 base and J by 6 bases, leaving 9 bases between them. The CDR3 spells CASSLGSISGELFF. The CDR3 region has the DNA TGTGCCAGCAGCTTAGGCTCTATTTCCGGGGAGCTGTTTTTT.

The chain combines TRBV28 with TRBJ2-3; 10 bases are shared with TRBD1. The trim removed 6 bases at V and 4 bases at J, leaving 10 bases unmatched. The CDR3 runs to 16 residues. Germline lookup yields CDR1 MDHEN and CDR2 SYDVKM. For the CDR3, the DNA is TGTGCCAGCAGCGACGGCGGGGACAGGGGCGCAGATACGCAGTATTTT. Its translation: CASSDGGDRGADTQYF.

CDR3 coding DNA: TGTGCCAGCAGCCCGGGACTAGCGGGGGGGCAGGCAGATACGCAGTATTTT. Protein sequence: CASSPGLAGGQADTQYF. This chain uses TRBV5-6 with TRBJ2-3; 16 nucleotides agree with TRBD2. The CDR3 is made up of 17 amino acids. V dropped 4 bases and J dropped 4; count of bases not matched to a gene: 6. Germline loops: CDR1 SGHDT, CDR2 YYEEEE. Combining the CDR3 with reference TRBV5-6 and TRBJ2-3 gives the whole variable domain DAGVTQSPTHLIKTRGQQVTLRCSPKSGHDTVSWYQQALGQGPQFIFQYYEEEERQRGNFPDRFSGHQFPNYSSELNVNALLLGDSALYLCASSPGLAGGQADTQYFGPGTRLTVL.